The source of this T cell receptor beta chain is a study of control samples from healthy donors and cancer patients (dated by TCRdb to about 2020). The CDR3 goes from the cysteine to the phenylalanine over 15 residues. The read is trimmed to its CDR3 DNA, 45 bases read in frame from base 1. Based on the germline V gene, the CDR1 and CDR2 sequences are MNHNS and SASEGT. Comment on this clone: Which antigen it targets is not known. Relative to the germline gene, one junction end is altered; a read error may explain this.

The method behind the library was the immunoSEQ multiplex PCR assay. TCRdb re-hosts the immuneACCESS table, in-frame sequences only. Its copies lack some clones; in the studies checked, an unresolved V gene accounts for under half of them, and the cause for the rest is not known. The sample has approximately 230,000 clones on record, over 75% of them singletons. The top ten hold about an eighth of the sample. This chain joins TRBV6-1 to TRBJ2-5, with 8 bases matching TRBD2. The receptor comes from a woman aged 60 to 75 with lung cancer. Sequencing was carried out using PBMCs. The CDR3 corresponds to CASREGSGGGETQYF. The DNA sequence follows: TGTGCCAGCAGAGAAGGGAGCGGGGGAGGGGAGACCCAGTACTTC.